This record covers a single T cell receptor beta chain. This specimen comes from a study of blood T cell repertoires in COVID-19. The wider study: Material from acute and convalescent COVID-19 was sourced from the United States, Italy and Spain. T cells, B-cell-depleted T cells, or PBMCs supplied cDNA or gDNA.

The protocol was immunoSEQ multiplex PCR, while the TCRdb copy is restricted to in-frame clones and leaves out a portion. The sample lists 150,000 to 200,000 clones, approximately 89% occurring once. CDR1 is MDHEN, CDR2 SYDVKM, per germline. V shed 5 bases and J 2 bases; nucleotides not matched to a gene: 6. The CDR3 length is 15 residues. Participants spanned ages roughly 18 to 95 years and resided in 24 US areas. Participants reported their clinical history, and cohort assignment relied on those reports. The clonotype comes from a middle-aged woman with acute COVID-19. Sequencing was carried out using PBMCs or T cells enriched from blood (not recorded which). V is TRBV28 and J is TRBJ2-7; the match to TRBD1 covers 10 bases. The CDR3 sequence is CASSPTGGNTYEQYF. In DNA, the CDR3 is TGTGCCAGCAGTCCGACAGGGGGCAACACCTACGAGCAGTACTTC.